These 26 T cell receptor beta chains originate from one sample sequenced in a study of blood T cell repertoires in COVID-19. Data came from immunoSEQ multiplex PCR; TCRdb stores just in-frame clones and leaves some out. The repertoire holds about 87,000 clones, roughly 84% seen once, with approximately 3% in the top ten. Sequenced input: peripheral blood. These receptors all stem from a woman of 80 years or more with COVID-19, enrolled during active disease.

The CDR3 reads CASSIPSVDNEQFF. The CDR3 DNA follows: TGTGCCAGTAGTATCCCTAGCGTGGACAATGAGCAGTTCTTC. This chain joins TRBV19 and TRBJ2-1; the D gene is possibly TRBD2 (6 bases). V lost 3 bases and J lost 5, with 11 bases in between. Germline V gene lookup returns CDR1 LNHDA and CDR2 SQIVND (reference sequence). The length of the CDR3 is 14 residues. Combining the CDR3 with reference TRBV19 and TRBJ2-1 gives the whole variable domain DGGITQSPKYLFRKEGQNVTLSCEQNLNHDAMYWYRQDPGQGLRLIYYSQIVNDFQKGDIAEGYSVSREKKESFPLTVTSAQKNPTAFYLCASSIPSVDNEQFFGPGTRLTVL.

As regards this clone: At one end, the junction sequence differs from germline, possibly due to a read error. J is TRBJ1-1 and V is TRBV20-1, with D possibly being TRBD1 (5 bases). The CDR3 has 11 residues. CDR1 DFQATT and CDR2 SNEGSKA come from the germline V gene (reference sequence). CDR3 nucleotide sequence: TGCAGTGCTGGAGACAGTACGGGAGCTTTCTTT. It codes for CSAGDSTGAFF.

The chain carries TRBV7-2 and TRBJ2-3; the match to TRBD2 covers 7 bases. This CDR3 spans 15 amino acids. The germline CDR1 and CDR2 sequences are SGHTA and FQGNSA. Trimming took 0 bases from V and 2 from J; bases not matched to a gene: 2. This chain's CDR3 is CASSLAGGSTDTQYF. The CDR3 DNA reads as TGTGCCAGCAGCTTAGCGGGAGGGTCCACAGATACGCAGTATTTT. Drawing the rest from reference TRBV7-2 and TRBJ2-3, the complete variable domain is GAGVSQSPSNKVTEKGKDVELRCDPISGHTALYWYRQSLGQGLEFLIYFQGNSAPDKSGLPSDRFSAERTGGSVSTLTIQRTQQEDSAVYLCASSLAGGSTDTQYFGPGTRLTVL.

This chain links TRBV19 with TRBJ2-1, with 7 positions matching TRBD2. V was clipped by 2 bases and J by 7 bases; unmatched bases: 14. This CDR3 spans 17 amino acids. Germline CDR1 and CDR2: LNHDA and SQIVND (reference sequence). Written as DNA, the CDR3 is TGTGCCAGTAGTATAAAGGGAGGGGACCTCGGAGTAAATGAGCAGTTCTTC. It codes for CASSIKGGDLGVNEQFF.

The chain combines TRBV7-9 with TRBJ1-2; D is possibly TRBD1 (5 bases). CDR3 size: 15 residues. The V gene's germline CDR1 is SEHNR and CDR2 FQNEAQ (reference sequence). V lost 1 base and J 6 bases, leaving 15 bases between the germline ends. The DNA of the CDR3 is TGTGCCAGCAGCTTAGGTATAGGGGATATGGATGGCTACACCTTC. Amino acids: CASSLGIGDMDGYTF.

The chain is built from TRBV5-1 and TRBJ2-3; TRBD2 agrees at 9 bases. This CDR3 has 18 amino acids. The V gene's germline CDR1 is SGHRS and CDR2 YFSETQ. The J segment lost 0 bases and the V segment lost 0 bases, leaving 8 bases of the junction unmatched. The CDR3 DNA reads TGCGCCAGCAGCTTGGGTGTTAGCGGGAGTATGAGCACAGATACGCAGTATTTT. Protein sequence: CASSLGVSGSMSTDTQYF.

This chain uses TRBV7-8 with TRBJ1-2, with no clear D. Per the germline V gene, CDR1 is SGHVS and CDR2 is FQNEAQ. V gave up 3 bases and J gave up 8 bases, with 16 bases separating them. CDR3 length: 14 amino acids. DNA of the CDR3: TGTGCCAGCAGCTTTTTGGCGGGAGTGCAGGGCTACACCTTC. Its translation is CASSFLAGVQGYTF.

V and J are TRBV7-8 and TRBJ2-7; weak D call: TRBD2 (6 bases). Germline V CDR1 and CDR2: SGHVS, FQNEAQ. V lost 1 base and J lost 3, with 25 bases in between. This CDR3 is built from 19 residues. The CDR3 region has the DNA TGTGCCAGCAGCTTAGGGAGGGTCGGGGATGCCAGCGGAATCTACGAGCAGTACTTC. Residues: CASSLGRVGDASGIYEQYF.

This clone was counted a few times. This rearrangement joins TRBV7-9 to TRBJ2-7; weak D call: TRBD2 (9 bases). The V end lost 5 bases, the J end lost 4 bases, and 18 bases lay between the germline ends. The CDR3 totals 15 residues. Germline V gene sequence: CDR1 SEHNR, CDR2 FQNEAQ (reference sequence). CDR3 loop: CASSPRGLAGYEQYF. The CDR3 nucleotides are TGTGCCAGCAGCCCCAGGGGGCTAGCGGGGTACGAGCAGTACTTC.

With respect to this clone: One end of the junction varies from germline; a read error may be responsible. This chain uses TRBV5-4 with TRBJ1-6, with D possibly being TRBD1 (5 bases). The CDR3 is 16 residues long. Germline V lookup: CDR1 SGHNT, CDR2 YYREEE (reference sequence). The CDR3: CASSLAGGIYNSPFHF. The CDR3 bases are TGTGCCAGCAGCTTGGCCGGGGGGATCTATAATTCACCCTTCCACTTT.

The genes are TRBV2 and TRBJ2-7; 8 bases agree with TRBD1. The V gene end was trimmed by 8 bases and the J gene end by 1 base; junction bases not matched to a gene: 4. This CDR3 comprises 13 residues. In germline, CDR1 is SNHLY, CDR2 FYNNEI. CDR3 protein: CASRGQGSYEQYF. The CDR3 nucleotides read TGTGCCAGCCGAGGACAGGGTTCCTACGAGCAGTACTTC.

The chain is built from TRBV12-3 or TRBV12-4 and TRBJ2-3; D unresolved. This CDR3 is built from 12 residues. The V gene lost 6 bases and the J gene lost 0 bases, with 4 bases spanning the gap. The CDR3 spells CASSVSTDTQYF. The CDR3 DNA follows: TGTGCCAGCAGCGTTAGCACAGATACGCAGTATTTT.

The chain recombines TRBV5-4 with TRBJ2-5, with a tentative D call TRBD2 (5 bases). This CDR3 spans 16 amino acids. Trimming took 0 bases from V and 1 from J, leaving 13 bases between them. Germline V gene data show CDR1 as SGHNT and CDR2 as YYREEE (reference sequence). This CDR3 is CASSLGVGALQETQYF. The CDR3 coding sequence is TGTGCCAGCAGCTTGGGGGTGGGAGCCCTCCAAGAGACCCAGTACTTC.

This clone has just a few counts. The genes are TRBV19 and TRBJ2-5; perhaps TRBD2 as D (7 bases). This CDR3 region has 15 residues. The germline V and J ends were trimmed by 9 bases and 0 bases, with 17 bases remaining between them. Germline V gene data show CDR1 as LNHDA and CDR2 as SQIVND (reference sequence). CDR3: CASKGGHWYQETQYF. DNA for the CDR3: TGTGCCAGCAAGGGGGGGCACTGGTACCAAGAGACCCAGTACTTC.

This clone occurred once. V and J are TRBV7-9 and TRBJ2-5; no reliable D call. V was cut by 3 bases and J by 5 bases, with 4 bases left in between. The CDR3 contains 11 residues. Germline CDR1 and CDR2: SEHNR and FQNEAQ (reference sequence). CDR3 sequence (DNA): TGTGCCAGCAGCTTCCCGGAGACCCAGTACTTC. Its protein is CASSFPETQYF.

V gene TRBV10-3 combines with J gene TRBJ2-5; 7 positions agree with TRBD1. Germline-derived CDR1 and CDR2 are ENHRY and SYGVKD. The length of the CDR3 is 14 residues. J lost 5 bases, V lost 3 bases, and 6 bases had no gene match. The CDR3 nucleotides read TGTGCCATCAGTGACTCGGACAGGCGGGAGACCCAGTACTTC. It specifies CAISDSDRRETQYF.

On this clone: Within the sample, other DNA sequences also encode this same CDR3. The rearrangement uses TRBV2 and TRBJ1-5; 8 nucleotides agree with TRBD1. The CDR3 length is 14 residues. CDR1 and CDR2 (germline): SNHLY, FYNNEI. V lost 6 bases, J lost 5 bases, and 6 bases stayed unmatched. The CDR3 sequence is CASSGTGGDQPQHF. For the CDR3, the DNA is TGTGCCAGCAGCGGTACAGGGGGTGATCAGCCCCAGCATTTT.

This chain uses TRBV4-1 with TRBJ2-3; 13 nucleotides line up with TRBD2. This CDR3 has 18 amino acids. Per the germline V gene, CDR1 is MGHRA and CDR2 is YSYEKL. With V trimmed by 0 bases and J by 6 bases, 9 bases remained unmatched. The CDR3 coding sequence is TGCGCCAGCAGCCAAGAACCACTAGCGGGGGGGCCTTGGGATACGCAGTATTTT. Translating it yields CASSQEPLAGGPWDTQYF.

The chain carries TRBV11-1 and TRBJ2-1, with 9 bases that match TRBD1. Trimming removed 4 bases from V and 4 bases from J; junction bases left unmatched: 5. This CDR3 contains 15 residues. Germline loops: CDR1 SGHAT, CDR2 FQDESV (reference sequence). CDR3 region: CASSSTGGPYNEQFF. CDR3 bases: TGTGCCAGCAGCTCCACAGGGGGCCCTTACAATGAGCAGTTCTTC.

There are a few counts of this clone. CDR3 sequence: CASSFQDNQPQHF. In DNA form, the CDR3 reads TGTGCCAGCTCCTTTCAGGACAATCAGCCCCAGCATTTT. V is TRBV18 and J is TRBJ1-5; the D is unclear. V was clipped by 6 bases and J by 3 bases, with 9 bases between them. Per germline, CDR1 KGHSH and CDR2 LQKENI. The CDR3 contains 13 residues.

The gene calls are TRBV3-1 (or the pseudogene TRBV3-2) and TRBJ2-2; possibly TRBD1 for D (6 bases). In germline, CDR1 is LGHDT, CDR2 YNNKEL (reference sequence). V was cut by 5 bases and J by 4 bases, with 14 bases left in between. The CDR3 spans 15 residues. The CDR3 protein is CASSKAGTTTGELFF. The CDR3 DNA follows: TGTGCCAGCAGCAAGGCCGGGACAACCACCGGGGAGCTGTTTTTT.

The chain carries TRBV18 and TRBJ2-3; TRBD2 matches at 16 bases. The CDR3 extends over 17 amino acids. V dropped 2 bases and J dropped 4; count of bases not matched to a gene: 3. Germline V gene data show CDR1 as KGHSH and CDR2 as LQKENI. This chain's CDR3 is CASSPIGTSGGADTQYF. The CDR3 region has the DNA TGTGCCAGCTCACCAATCGGGACTAGCGGGGGGGCAGATACGCAGTATTTT.

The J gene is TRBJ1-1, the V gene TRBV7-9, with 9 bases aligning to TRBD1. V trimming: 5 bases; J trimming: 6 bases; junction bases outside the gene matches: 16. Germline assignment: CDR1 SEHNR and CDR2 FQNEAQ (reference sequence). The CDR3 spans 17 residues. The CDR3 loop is CASSPHPGTGLRPEAFF. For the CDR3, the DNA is TGTGCCAGCAGCCCCCATCCCGGGACAGGGTTGAGGCCTGAAGCTTTCTTT.

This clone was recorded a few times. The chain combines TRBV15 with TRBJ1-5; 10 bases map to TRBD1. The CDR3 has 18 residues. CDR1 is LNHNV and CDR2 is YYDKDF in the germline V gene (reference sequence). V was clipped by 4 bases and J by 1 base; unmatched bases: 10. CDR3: CATSTYPGTGESNQPQHF. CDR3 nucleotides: TGTGCCACCAGCACATACCCCGGGACAGGGGAAAGCAATCAGCCCCAGCATTTT. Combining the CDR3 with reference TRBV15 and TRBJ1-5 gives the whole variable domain DAMVIQNPRYQVTQFGKPVTLSCSQTLNHNVMYWYQQKSSQAPKLLFHYYDKDFNNEADTPDNFQSRRPNTSFCFLDIRSPGLGDTAMYLCATSTYPGTGESNQPQHFGDGTRLSIL.

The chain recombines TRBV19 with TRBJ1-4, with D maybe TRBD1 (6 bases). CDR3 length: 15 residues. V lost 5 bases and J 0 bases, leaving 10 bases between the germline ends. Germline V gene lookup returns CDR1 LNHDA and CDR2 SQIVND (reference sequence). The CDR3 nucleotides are TGTGCCAGTAGTCCTAGACAGGCAACTAATGAAAAACTGTTTTTT. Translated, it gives CASSPRQATNEKLFF.

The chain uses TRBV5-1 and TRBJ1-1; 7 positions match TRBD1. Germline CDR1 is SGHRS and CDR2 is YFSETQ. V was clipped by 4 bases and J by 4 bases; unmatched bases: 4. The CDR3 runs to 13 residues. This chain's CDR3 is CASSMGQITEAFF. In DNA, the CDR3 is TGCGCCAGCAGCATGGGACAGATCACTGAAGCTTTCTTT.